These 28 T cell receptor beta chains were all obtained from the same sample, sequenced in a study of T-cell reconstitution after alpha-beta-depleted transplantation in children. Preparation of the TCRbeta library used unique molecular identifiers. MiXCR, applied by TCRdb to the PCR reads, yields one record per CDR3 protein. The sample comprises 580,000 or so distinct CDR3 sequences, 23% of which are singletons, and around an eighth rests with the top ten. The sequencing used PBMCs, mostly from graft donor cells, collected 360 days after TCRalphabeta/CD19-depleted stem cell transplant. All receptors come from a boy younger than two who had a stem cell transplant for acute myeloid leukemia, so the T cells may come from the graft donor.

The J gene is TRBJ1-6, the V gene TRBV20-1; D call uncertain. The ends were cut back, 5 bases at V and 9 bases at J, with 17 bases in the middle. The CDR3 has 14 amino acids. Per the germline V gene, CDR1 is DFQATT and CDR2 is SNEGSKA (reference sequence). CDR3 sequence reads: CSAVDGPYGSPLHF. The CDR3, as DNA: TGCAGTGCTGTGGACGGGCCGTATGGTTCACCCCTCCACTTT.

The rearrangement links TRBV28 to TRBJ1-5, with TRBD1 as a possible D gene (6 bases). V shed 3 bases and J shed 4 bases, with 13 bases lying between them. This CDR3 has 15 amino acids. Germline CDR1 is MDHEN and CDR2 is SYDVKM. The CDR3 DNA is TGTGCCAGCAGTTTCTTAGGACAGCCAAATCAGCCCCAGCATTTT. Protein product: CASSFLGQPNQPQHF. The full variable domain, in which reference TRBV28 and TRBJ1-5 provide the parts outside the CDR3, is DVKVTQSSRYLVKRTGEKVFLECVQDMDHENMFWYRQDPGLGLRLIYFSYDVKMKEKGDIPEGYSVSREKKERFSLILESASTNQTSMYLCASSFLGQPNQPQHFGDGTRLSIL.

This clonotype showed up just a few times. CDR3 in DNA: TGTGCCAGCGAGAGGGGCCGACCCTACGAGCAGTACTTC. Amino acids: CASERGRPYEQYF. J is TRBJ2-7 and V is TRBV2; tentatively, D is TRBD1 or TRBD2 (5 bases each). V gave up 8 bases and J gave up 2 bases, with 13 bases separating them. The CDR3 runs to 13 residues. Germline V gene sequence: CDR1 SNHLY, CDR2 FYNNEI.

The chain carries TRBV7-6 and TRBJ1-5, with TRBD1 matching over 7 bases. In germline, CDR1 is SGHVS, CDR2 FNYEAQ. CDR3 length equals 15 residues. V shed 4 bases and J 2 bases; nucleotides not matched to a gene: 5. The DNA of the CDR3 is TGTGCCAGCAGCTCGACAGGGTATGGCAATCAGCCCCAGCATTTT. This codes for CASSSTGYGNQPQHF. The whole variable domain, remainder taken from reference TRBV7-6 and TRBJ1-5, is GAGVSQSPRYKVTKRGQDVALRCDPISGHVSLYWYRQALGQGPEFLTYFNYEAQQDKSGLPNDRFSAERPEGSISTLTIQRTEQRDSAMYRCASSSTGYGNQPQHFGDGTRLSIL.

The chain joins TRBV10-2 to TRBJ2-1; D gene ambiguous. This CDR3 is built from 10 residues. V shed 8 bases and J shed 5 bases, with 4 bases lying between them. Germline V CDR1 and CDR2: WSHSY, SAAADI. The CDR3 nucleotides read TGCGCCAGCCTCAACAATGAGCAGTTCTTC. Translation gives CASLNNEQFF.

This clonotype was seen repeatedly, ten times or more. The genes are TRBV25-1 and TRBJ1-6, with 7 nucleotides matching TRBD1. The length of the CDR3 is 15 residues. Germline CDR1 and CDR2: MGHDK and SYGVNS. V was pared by 4 bases and J by 7 bases, with 7 bases of the junction left unmatched. CDR3 nucleotides: TGTGCCAGCAGTGCGCGACAGGGACAAAATTCACCCCTCCACTTT. It encodes CASSARQGQNSPLHF.

The J gene is TRBJ2-7, the V gene TRBV20-1, with D perhaps assigned TRBD1 or TRBD2 (5 bases each). The germline V gene encodes CDR1 DFQATT and CDR2 SNEGSKA (reference sequence). This CDR3 spans 16 amino acids. V lost 0 bases and J lost 2, with 17 bases in between. The CDR3 loop is CSARDQGRQPTYEQYF. The CDR3 DNA reads as TGCAGTGCTAGAGATCAGGGACGGCAACCCACCTACGAGCAGTACTTC.

This clonotype has more than one count but fewer than ten. CDR3 sequence reads: CSARGLAGDEQYF. CDR3 in DNA: TGCAGTGCTAGGGGACTAGCGGGGGACGAGCAGTACTTC. The V gene is TRBV20-1, the J gene TRBJ2-7; 14 nucleotides line up with TRBD2. CDR1 is DFQATT, CDR2 SNEGSKA, per germline (reference sequence). V was pared by 3 bases and J by 5 bases, with 0 bases of the junction left unmatched. The CDR3 is made up of 13 amino acids.

This chain links TRBV24-1 with TRBJ2-1; 8 bases agree with TRBD2. CDR1 and CDR2 (germline): KGHDR, SFDVKD. The CDR3 covers 15 residues. V trimming: 4 bases; J trimming: 10 bases; junction bases outside the gene matches: 11. CDR3 region: CATSDPEGPGGEQFF. CDR3 DNA: TGTGCCACCAGTGACCCAGAGGGGCCGGGAGGGGAGCAGTTCTTC.

This chain uses TRBV12-3 or TRBV12-4 with TRBJ2-2, with TRBD1 matching over 9 bases. V was pared by 3 bases and J by 5 bases, with 4 bases of the junction left unmatched. CDR3 size: 15 residues. CDR3 region: CASSFEQGATGELFF. CDR3 DNA sequence: TGTGCCAGCAGTTTTGAACAGGGGGCGACCGGGGAGCTGTTTTTT.

The rearrangement joins TRBV7-2 to TRBJ1-5; D ambiguous. The CDR3 runs to 14 residues. CDR1 is SGHTA, CDR2 FQGNSA, per germline. V shed 1 base and J shed 11 bases, with 15 bases lying between them. The CDR3 sequence is CASSLDGQALSQHF. CDR3 in DNA: TGTGCCAGCAGCTTAGACGGGCAGGCCCTGTCCCAGCATTTT.

This clonotype was found many times. V and J are TRBV20-1 and TRBJ2-1; 11 bases are shared with TRBD2. This CDR3 region has 16 residues. With V trimmed by 0 bases and J by 8 bases, 9 bases remained unmatched. Germline CDR1 reads DFQATT; CDR2 reads SNEGSKA (reference sequence). The CDR3: CSARDSASGGPYEQFF. The CDR3 nucleotides read TGCAGTGCTAGAGATTCGGCTAGCGGGGGGCCTTATGAGCAGTTCTTC.

The V and J genes are TRBV20-1 and TRBJ1-1, with D perhaps TRBD1 (6 bases). The CDR3 length is 12 residues. V gave up 6 bases and J gave up 4 bases, with 12 bases separating them. The germline gives CDR1 DFQATT, CDR2 SNEGSKA (reference sequence). CDR3 in DNA: TGCAGTGCAGCAGGGGTGGGCACTGAAGCTTTCTTT. Amino acid sequence: CSAAGVGTEAFF.

The V gene is TRBV7-2, the J gene TRBJ1-4, with a tentative D call TRBD1 (6 bases). V was shortened by 1 base and J by 6 bases, with 12 bases between the two germline ends. The germline CDR1 and CDR2 sequences are SGHTA and FQGNSA. The CDR3 is made up of 15 amino acids. The CDR3 is CASSLVGGRDEKLFF. The CDR3 DNA is TGTGCCAGCAGCTTAGTGGGGGGCAGGGATGAAAAACTGTTTTTT.

The chain employs TRBV28 and TRBJ2-7, with 8 bases aligning to TRBD1. V shed 5 bases, J shed 2 bases, and the junction held 14 bases outside the gene matches. Germline V gives CDR1 MDHEN, CDR2 SYDVKM. This CDR3 has 17 residues. The CDR3 sequence: CASSLNRRVGQAYEQYV. The CDR3 nucleotides are TGTGCCAGCAGTCTAAACCGAAGAGTGGGACAGGCCTACGAGCAGTACGTC.

In this sample, this clonotype turned up a few times. J is TRBJ1-1 and V is TRBV29-1, with D tentatively TRBD1 (6 bases). Germline V gives CDR1 SQVTM, CDR2 ANQGSEA. The CDR3 runs to 14 residues. V lost 3 bases and J lost 5, with 16 bases in between. CDR3 protein: CSVDRGRGLTEAFF. In nucleotides, the CDR3 is TGCAGCGTTGACCGTGGCAGGGGCCTTACTGAAGCTTTCTTT.

The gene calls are TRBV6-1 and TRBJ1-1; D remains ambiguous. V was pared by 6 bases and J by 0 bases, with 14 bases between. The CDR3 loop spans 15 amino acids. Per germline, CDR1 MNHNS and CDR2 SASEGT. Written as DNA, the CDR3 is TGTGCCAGCAGCAGCCCCGGATCCATGAACACTGAAGCTTTCTTT. It specifies CASSSPGSMNTEAFF.

This clonotype has a count of ten or more. The J gene is TRBJ2-1, the V gene TRBV7-9; D is ambiguous. This CDR3 is 13 amino acids long. The germline gives CDR1 SEHNR, CDR2 FQNEAQ (reference sequence). Between the trimmed V and J ends, which lost 5 bases and 5 bases, there was a span of 10 bases. In DNA form, the CDR3 reads TGTGCCAGCAGCGCCCGACTGGACAATGAGCAGTTCTTC. Protein: CASSARLDNEQFF.

The chain is built from TRBV7-2 and TRBJ1-2; tentative D call: TRBD1 (6 bases). Germline V lookup: CDR1 SGHTA, CDR2 FQGNSA. The V end lost 2 bases, the J end lost 4 bases, and 14 bases lay between the germline ends. This CDR3 comprises 15 residues. The CDR3 coding sequence is TGTGCCAGCAGCTTATTTGGGGGGCAGAGCTATGGCTACACCTTC. It codes for CASSLFGGQSYGYTF. Looking up the rest from reference TRBV7-2 and TRBJ1-2 gives the full variable domain: GAGVSQSPSNKVTEKGKDVELRCDPISGHTALYWYRQSLGQGLEFLIYFQGNSAPDKSGLPSDRFSAERTGGSVSTLTIQRTQQEDSAVYLCASSLFGGQSYGYTFGSGTRLTVV.

This clonotype was recorded a few times. The chain is built from TRBV24-1 and TRBJ2-3; D gene ambiguous. Trimming took off 2 bases at V and 2 bases at J, with 7 bases between the two ends. Germline CDR1 is KGHDR and CDR2 is SFDVKD. The CDR3 is 14 residues long. CDR3 residues: CATSDSRFTDTQYF. CDR3 nucleotide sequence: TGTGCCACCAGTGATTCCAGATTCACAGATACGCAGTATTTT.

The chain combines TRBV12-3 or TRBV12-4 with TRBJ2-7; 9 nucleotides match TRBD2. The CDR3 is 14 residues long. Trimming took 4 bases from V and 3 from J; bases not matched to a gene: 4. The chain's CDR3 is CASSSSGADYEQYF. The DNA of the CDR3 is TGTGCCAGCAGTTCTAGCGGGGCCGACTACGAGCAGTACTTC.

This chain joins TRBV27 and TRBJ2-7; D is uncertain. This CDR3 comprises 15 residues. Germline values: CDR1 MNHEY, CDR2 SMNVEV (reference sequence). Trimming removed 6 bases from V and 3 bases from J, with 18 bases in between. CDR3 region: CASSQIGLTCYEQYV. Written as DNA, the CDR3 is TGTGCCAGCAGCCAAATTGGGTTGACCTGCTACGAGCAGTACGTC.

The gene calls are TRBV12-3 or TRBV12-4 and TRBJ1-2; 9 bases fit TRBD1. The junction had 7 bases not matched to a gene; V was cut back by 6 bases and J by 5 bases. This CDR3 is built from 14 residues. CDR3 sequence (DNA): TGTGCCAGCAGCGCAACAGGGGGCGGGTATGGCTACACCTTC. Its protein is CASSATGGGYGYTF.

The chain recombines TRBV29-1 with TRBJ2-5; D may be TRBD1 (5 bases). Germline CDR1 and CDR2: SQVTM and ANQGSEA. Trimming took 4 bases from V and 4 from J, leaving 10 bases between them. The CDR3 consists of 12 residues. This CDR3 reads CSVGVGAETQYF. DNA for the CDR3: TGCAGCGTTGGCGTTGGGGCAGAGACCCAGTACTTC.

This clonotype showed up just a few times. V usage is TRBV9 and J usage is TRBJ2-7; 7 bases map to TRBD1. Per the germline V gene, CDR1 is SGDLS and CDR2 is YYNGEE. CDR3 size: 14 residues. Losses at the gene ends were 0 bases for V and 3 bases for J; bases not matched to a gene: 3. The CDR3 sequence is CASSVAGTDYEQYF. The CDR3 DNA reads as TGTGCCAGCAGCGTAGCCGGGACAGACTACGAGCAGTACTTC.

This clonotype has only a few counts. The chain links TRBV29-1 to TRBJ2-5; D gene ambiguous. The CDR3 is 10 residues long. From germline, CDR1 is SQVTM and CDR2 ANQGSEA. Between the trimmed V and J ends, which lost 5 bases and 5 bases, there was a span of 6 bases. CDR3 coding DNA: TGCAGCGTTTCGAGGGAGACCCAGTACTTC. Translating it yields CSVSRETQYF.

The chain carries TRBV6-1 and TRBJ2-7; 7 nucleotides agree with TRBD2. The CDR3 extends over 14 amino acids. Per the germline V gene, CDR1 is MNHNS and CDR2 is SASEGT. Trimming took 8 bases from V and 0 from J; bases not matched to a gene: 7. The CDR3 is CASSKGGSSYEQYF. For the CDR3, the DNA is TGTGCCAGCTCTAAGGGCGGGAGCTCCTACGAGCAGTACTTC.

In its sample, this clonotype was seen many times. The genes are TRBV24-1 and TRBJ1-1; 7 bases map to TRBD1. After removal of 9 bases from V and 4 bases from J, the junction contained 1 base not matched to a gene. CDR1 KGHDR and CDR2 SFDVKD come from the germline V gene. The CDR3 spans 11 residues. The CDR3 reads CATRDSTEAFF. CDR3 bases: TGTGCCACCCGGGACAGCACTGAAGCTTTCTTT.